What follows is one T cell receptor (beta chain) and its context. The antigen remains unidentified. These data come from a study of T-cell memory formation after mild COVID-19. Study results and limitations: Contracting CD4+ clones sat mainly in CM and EM; CD8+ in EMRA. Clones that shrank (day 15 to 85) were balanced CD4/CD8, whereas later expanders leaned CD4+.

There are 14 residues in the CDR3. The germline CDR1 and CDR2 sequences are DFQATT and SNEGSKA (reference sequence). V lost 6 bases to trimming and J lost 9 bases; unmatched junction nucleotides: 6. TCRdb re-analysed the 5' RACE reads in MiXCR, keeping a single row per CDR3 protein. The data show about half a million distinct CDR3 sequences, 18% seen once. The specimen sequenced was PBMCs or a T cell subset sorted from them (not recorded which). J is TRBJ2-1 and V is TRBV20-1, with 15 bases lining up with TRBD2. This sequence was found in an adult woman who had mild COVID-19 (a few samples of this study predate the infection). Cell type and time point are not known. The CDR3 DNA sequence: TGCAGTGCCCGGACTAGCGGGAGGGCCATTGAGCAGTTCTTC. Protein: CSARTSGRAIEQFF.